The 25 T cell receptor beta chains in this list originate from one sample, sequenced in a study of blood T cells in healthy people across ages. Then a second PCR, running about 6 to 12 cycles, was carried out with a sample-barcoded 5' primer and a J-beta primer mix. TCRdb re-called the 5' RACE reads through MiXCR, storing one row per CDR3 protein. The sample records approximately 780,000 distinct CDR3 sequences, about a quarter being singletons. These data also formed part of another study, on T cells of mothers and their children.

Sequenced sample: blood. The receptors shown here come from a boy between 10 and 17 years old in good health.

A few counts support this clonotype. This chain joins TRBV19 and TRBJ1-2, with D uncertain. Trimming pared 3 bases from V and 8 bases from J, leaving 13 bases between. The CDR3 consists of 13 residues. From germline, CDR1 is LNHDA and CDR2 SQIVND (reference sequence). This CDR3 is CASSIAAVEGYTF. CDR3 in DNA: TGTGCCAGTAGTATCGCGGCAGTTGAAGGCTACACCTTC.

This clonotype was seen a handful of times. This chain connects TRBV10-3 to TRBJ2-1, with TRBD2 as a possible D gene (5 bases). V lost 1 base, J lost 0 bases, and 7 bases lay in between. The CDR3 is 15 amino acids. The germline V gene encodes CDR1 ENHRY and CDR2 SYGVKD. CDR3 bases: TGTGCCATCAGTGAGTACACTAGCTCCTACAATGAGCAGTTCTTC. It yields the protein CAISEYTSSYNEQFF.

This clonotype turned up a few times. The CDR3 nucleotides read TGCGCCAGCAGCTTGTTTGGGGGTCTAGGGACAGGGTCTGTCAATGAGCAGTTCTTC. Translation gives CASSLFGGLGTGSVNEQFF. The chain employs TRBV5-1 and TRBJ2-1; TRBD1 matches at 9 bases. Trimming cost V 1 base and J 6 bases; bases outside gene matches: 17. CDR1 and CDR2 (germline): SGHRS, YFSETQ. The CDR3 consists of 19 residues.

V and J are TRBV3-1 and TRBJ2-5; D is possibly TRBD1 or TRBD2 (6 bases each). The J call may be mistaken, given a closer DNA end match to TRBJ2-1. Germline-derived CDR1 and CDR2 are LGHDT and YNNKEL (reference sequence). The CDR3 has 15 residues. The CDR3 nucleotides are TGTGCCAGCAGTCAGGGGATAGGGACTTACAATGAGCAGTTCTTC. It codes for CASSQGIGTYNEQFF.

This clonotype was picked up a small number of times. The chain has TRBV5-1 and TRBJ1-6; possible D gene TRBD1, 5 bases. Germline loops: CDR1 SGHRS, CDR2 YFSETQ. V was trimmed by 2 bases and J by 8 bases, leaving 20 bases between them. The CDR3 has 17 residues. CDR3 nucleotide sequence: TGCGCCAGCAGCTTCGACCTAAGGGGCGTTTCGGATTCACCCCTCCACTTT. Translating gives CASSFDLRGVSDSPLHF.

V gene TRBV6-5 combines with J gene TRBJ1-1; TRBD1 agrees at 7 bases. V dropped 2 bases and J dropped 0; count of bases not matched to a gene: 9. Germline V lookup: CDR1 MNHEY, CDR2 SVGAGI. The CDR3 covers 17 residues. CDR3 protein: CASSYAAAGGMNTEAFF. Written as DNA, the CDR3 is TGTGCCAGCAGTTACGCGGCGGCAGGGGGAATGAACACTGAAGCTTTCTTT.

The chain combines TRBV10-3 with TRBJ2-5; possibly TRBD1 for D (5 bases). V gave up 0 bases and J gave up 2 bases, with 7 bases separating them. This CDR3 contains 14 residues. Germline lookup yields CDR1 ENHRY and CDR2 SYGVKD. The CDR3: CAISESSGQETQYF. CDR3 DNA sequence: TGTGCCATCAGTGAGTCGTCAGGGCAAGAGACCCAGTACTTC.

In this sample, this clonotype turned up a few times. Here the CDR3 DNA reads TGTGCCAGCAGCCCCGACCCGAACAGCCATGGCTACACCTTC. Its protein is CASSPDPNSHGYTF. This chain links TRBV7-9 with TRBJ1-2, with unresolved D. The CDR3 loop spans 14 amino acids. Germline assignment: CDR1 SEHNR and CDR2 FQNEAQ (reference sequence). Trimming stripped 5 bases from V and 6 bases from J, with 16 bases between.

The chain employs TRBV12-3 or TRBV12-4 and TRBJ2-3, with D perhaps matching TRBD2 (5 bases). The CDR3 runs 15 residues. The V and J ends lost 2 bases and 4 bases respectively, with 13 bases between them. CDR3 coding DNA: TGTGCCAGCAGTTTACCAGGAAGCGGTCCAGATACGCAGTATTTT. Translated: CASSLPGSGPDTQYF.

This clonotype has a single count. This chain links TRBV20-1 with TRBJ2-4; possibly TRBD1 for D (6 bases). The germline CDR1 and CDR2 sequences are DFQATT and SNEGSKA (reference sequence). The V gene lost 3 bases and the J gene lost 7 bases, with 16 bases spanning the gap. The CDR3 has 14 amino acids. CDR3 amino acids: CSASTRGRGNIQYF. CDR3 bases: TGCAGTGCTAGCACCCGGGGTAGGGGGAACATTCAGTACTTC.

The chain carries TRBV28 and TRBJ2-7, with unresolved D. The CDR3 has 16 amino acids. The V and J ends lost 5 bases and 0 bases respectively, with 17 bases between them. The V gene's germline CDR1 is MDHEN and CDR2 SYDVKM. CDR3 nucleotide sequence: TGTGCCAGCAGTACCCGTTATGGGCGTACCTCCTACGAGCAGTACTTC. This gives the protein CASSTRYGRTSYEQYF.

This rearrangement joins TRBV11-2 to TRBJ1-6; D unresolved. Germline loops: CDR1 SGHAT, CDR2 FQNNGV. Trimming left V 6 bases short and J 4 bases short, with 10 bases between. The CDR3 covers 14 residues. The DNA for the CDR3 is TGTGCCAGCAGTCCCATAGCTTATAATTCACCCCTCCACTTT. Its protein product is CASSPIAYNSPLHF.

There are a few counts of this clonotype. The chain is built from TRBV29-1 and TRBJ2-5; TRBD1 is a possible D gene (6 bases). Near its end, the DNA agrees better with TRBJ2-7, so the J call may be wrong. CDR1 SQVTM and CDR2 ANQGSEA come from the germline V gene. The CDR3 spans 13 residues. The chain's CDR3 is CSALGQQLYEQYF. The CDR3 coding sequence is TGCAGCGCTCTAGGACAGCAACTCTACGAGCAGTACTTC.

About this clonotype itself: Compared with germline, one end of the junction differs, possibly owing to a read error. This chain uses TRBV11-2 with TRBJ2-3; D unresolved. The CDR3 totals 14 residues. CDR1 is SGHAT and CDR2 is FQNNGV in the germline V gene. CDR3 protein: CASTLRLGTDTQYF. Written as DNA, the CDR3 is TGTGCCAGCACCTTAAGGCTTGGCACAGATACGCAGTATTTT.

The chain joins TRBV6-2 or TRBV6-3 to TRBJ1-2, with TRBD1 matching over 7 bases. V lost 2 bases and J lost 0; bases outside the gene matches: 3. The CDR3 length is 15 residues. The germline gives CDR1 MNHEY, CDR2 SVGEGT. For the CDR3, the DNA is TGTGCCAGCAGTTACAGACAGGGCGCTAACTATGGCTACACCTTC. Translated: CASSYRQGANYGYTF.

This clonotype was detected a few times. The rearrangement links TRBV28 to TRBJ2-6; D is possibly TRBD1 (6 bases). Looked up from germline, CDR1 is MDHEN and CDR2 is SYDVKM. V lost 7 bases, J lost 2 bases, and 12 bases lay in between. CDR3 length: 15 amino acids. In DNA, the CDR3 is TGTGCCAGCACTTCCACAGGGACTGGGGCCAACGTCCTGACTTTC. Its translation: CASTSTGTGANVLTF.

CDR3 in DNA: TGTGCCATCAGTGAGTTCGGGCAGGCCTACGAGCAGTACTTC. Translated, it gives CAISEFGQAYEQYF. The chain is built from TRBV10-3 and TRBJ2-7; no definite D call. This CDR3 region has 14 residues. The germline CDR1 and CDR2 sequences are ENHRY and SYGVKD. Trimming shortened V by 1 base and J by 2 bases, and 9 bases separated the two germline ends.

The gene calls are TRBV20-1 and TRBJ2-2; D is possibly TRBD2 (5 bases). CDR3 size: 16 residues. Deletions cut 0 bases from V and 4 bases from J, with 15 bases between. Germline V CDR1 and CDR2: DFQATT, SNEGSKA (reference sequence). CDR3: CSARDLPGVGTGELFF. The CDR3 DNA follows: TGCAGTGCTAGAGATCTTCCCGGGGTGGGCACCGGGGAGCTGTTTTTT.

The chain employs TRBV19 and TRBJ1-6, with 7 nucleotides matching TRBD1. Per the germline V gene, CDR1 is LNHDA and CDR2 is SQIVND (reference sequence). The CDR3 extends over 15 amino acids. V dropped 4 bases and J dropped 7; count of bases not matched to a gene: 7. The CDR3 sequence: CASSTEDRANSPLHF. Written as DNA, the CDR3 is TGTGCCAGTAGTACAGAAGACAGGGCGAATTCACCCCTCCACTTT.

This chain uses TRBV25-1 with TRBJ1-3; tentative D call: TRBD1 (5 bases). V lost 1 base and J lost 0, with 10 bases in between. Germline V gives CDR1 MGHDK, CDR2 SYGVNS. The CDR3 is made up of 16 amino acids. CDR3 in amino acids: CASSEWGFGSGNTIYF. CDR3 in DNA: TGTGCCAGCAGTGAATGGGGCTTTGGCTCTGGAAACACCATATATTTT.

The table lists this clonotype with a few counts. The chain joins TRBV20-1 to TRBJ1-5; unclear D gene. Germline V gives CDR1 DFQATT, CDR2 SNEGSKA (reference sequence). V was pared by 0 bases and J by 4 bases, with 7 bases between. The CDR3 sequence is 13 residues long. CDR3 protein: CSAREAGNQPQHF. CDR3 DNA sequence: TGCAGTGCTAGAGAGGCAGGTAATCAGCCCCAGCATTTT.

This clonotype has only a few counts. The V call is TRBV7-9, the J call TRBJ2-1, with 7 positions matching TRBD1. The CDR3 totals 14 residues. After removal of 5 bases from V and 7 bases from J, the junction contained 8 bases not matched to a gene. Germline loops: CDR1 SEHNR, CDR2 FQNEAQ (reference sequence). This CDR3 reads CASSGPGGENEQFF. Written as DNA, the CDR3 is TGTGCCAGCAGCGGCCCAGGGGGAGAGAATGAGCAGTTCTTC. Using reference TRBV7-9 and TRBJ2-1 for the parts outside the CDR3, the full variable domain is DTGVSQNPRHKITKRGQNVTFRCDPISEHNRLYWYRQTLGQGPEFLTYFQNEAQLEKSRLLSDRFSAERPKGSFSTLEIQRTEQGDSAMYLCASSGPGGENEQFFGPGTRLTVL.

This clonotype turned up a few times. The V call is TRBV12-3 or TRBV12-4, the J call TRBJ1-5, with TRBD1 matching 8 bases. With 7 bases clipped from V and 5 bases from J, the junction kept 10 bases outside the gene matches. The CDR3 is made up of 15 amino acids. The CDR3 DNA reads TGTGCCAGCAAAAACGGACAGGGTAGGGATCAGCCCCAGCATTTT. This codes for CASKNGQGRDQPQHF.

This clonotype was recorded a few times. V gene TRBV12-3 or TRBV12-4 combines with J gene TRBJ2-6, with D possibly being TRBD1 or TRBD2 (5 bases each). Trimming removed 2 bases at V and 4 bases at J, with 21 bases between. This CDR3 contains 19 residues. For the CDR3, the DNA is TGTGCCAGCAGTTTATTCAGTAGAGGGGTTAATCGCGGGGCCAACGTCCTGACTTTC. Residues: CASSLFSRGVNRGANVLTF.

This clonotype was counted between two and nine times. The rearrangement uses TRBV18 and TRBJ2-5, with 8 positions matching TRBD1. The CDR3 totals 16 residues. Germline trimming cut 2 bases from V and 2 bases from J; bases unmatched to any gene: 7. Germline-derived CDR1 and CDR2 are KGHSH and LQKENI. CDR3 coding DNA: TGTGCCAGCTCACCAACAGGAGACAGGGGACAAGAGACCCAGTACTTC. It is translated as CASSPTGDRGQETQYF.